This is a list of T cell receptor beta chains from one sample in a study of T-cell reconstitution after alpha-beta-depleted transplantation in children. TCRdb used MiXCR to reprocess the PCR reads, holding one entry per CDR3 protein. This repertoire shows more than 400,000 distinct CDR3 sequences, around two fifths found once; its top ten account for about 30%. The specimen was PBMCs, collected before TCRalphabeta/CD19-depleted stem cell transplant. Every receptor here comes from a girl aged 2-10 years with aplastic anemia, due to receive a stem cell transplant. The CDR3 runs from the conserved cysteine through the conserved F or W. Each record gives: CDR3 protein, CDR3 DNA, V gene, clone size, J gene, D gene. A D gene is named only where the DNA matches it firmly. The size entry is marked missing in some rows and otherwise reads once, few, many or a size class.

cdr3_aa: CASSQVTGPAHEQYF
cdr3_nt: TGCGCCAGCAGCCAAGTTACAGGGCCGGCACACGAGCAGTACTTC
v_call: TRBV4-1
clone_size: NA
j_call: TRBJ2-7
d_call: NA

cdr3_aa: CASSLWRRTDTQYF
cdr3_nt: TGTGCCAGCAGCTTGTGGCGGCGCACAGATACGCAGTATTTT
v_call: TRBV5-4
clone_size: NA
j_call: TRBJ2-3
d_call: NA

cdr3_aa: CASSLGLGGLNTEAFF
cdr3_nt: TGTGCCAGCAGCTTAGGTTTAGGGGGGCTGAACACTGAAGCTTTCTTT
v_call: TRBV7-2
clone_size: NA
j_call: TRBJ1-1
d_call: NA

cdr3_aa: CASTDPGRNTEAFF
cdr3_nt: TGTGCCAGCACCGACCCGGGACGCAACACTGAAGCTTTCTTT
v_call: TRBV7-9
clone_size: NA
j_call: TRBJ1-1
d_call: NA

cdr3_aa: CSAAPPGGRVRDTQYF
cdr3_nt: TGCAGTGCTGCACCCCCCGGGGGCAGGGTTCGGGATACGCAGTATTTT
v_call: TRBV20-1
clone_size: few
j_call: TRBJ2-3
d_call: NA

cdr3_aa: CASSLVLGSGANVLTF
cdr3_nt: TGTGCCAGCAGCTTAGTCCTGGGCTCTGGGGCCAACGTCCTGACTTTC
v_call: TRBV7-8
clone_size: many
j_call: TRBJ2-6
d_call: NA

cdr3_aa: CASSPAPGVYEQYF
cdr3_nt: TGTGCCAGCAGCCCCGCTCCGGGGGTCTACGAGCAGTACTTC
v_call: TRBV7-2
clone_size: few
j_call: TRBJ2-7
d_call: NA

cdr3_aa: CASSFWTGVQPQHF
cdr3_nt: TGCGCCAGCAGCTTCTGGACAGGGGTTCAGCCCCAGCATTTT
v_call: TRBV5-1
clone_size: NA
j_call: TRBJ1-5
d_call: TRBD1

cdr3_aa: CASSPHQGVSGDTQYF
cdr3_nt: TGTGCCAGCAGCCCACACCAGGGGGTCTCGGGAGATACGCAGTATTTT
v_call: TRBV7-9
clone_size: NA
j_call: TRBJ2-3
d_call: TRBD1

cdr3_aa: CASSFGQAYEQYF
cdr3_nt: TGTGCCAGCAGCTTCGGACAGGCCTACGAGCAGTACTTC
v_call: TRBV12-3/TRBV12-4
clone_size: NA
j_call: TRBJ2-7
d_call: TRBD1

cdr3_aa: CASSLGPTAYEQYF
cdr3_nt: TGTGCCAGCAGCTTGGGGCCTACAGCCTACGAGCAGTACTTC
v_call: TRBV5-5
clone_size: few
j_call: TRBJ2-7
d_call: NA

cdr3_aa: CASSGQGAAFF
cdr3_nt: TGTGCCAGCAGTGGGCAGGGGGCTGCTTTCTTT
v_call: TRBV6-1
clone_size: NA
j_call: TRBJ1-1
d_call: TRBD1

cdr3_aa: CASSLEGDYGYTF
cdr3_nt: TGCGCCAGCAGCTTGGAGGGCGACTATGGCTACACCTTC
v_call: TRBV5-1
clone_size: many
j_call: TRBJ1-2
d_call: NA

cdr3_aa: CASSLYAAYEQYF
cdr3_nt: TGTGCCAGCAGTTTATATGCAGCCTACGAGCAGTACTTC
v_call: TRBV27
clone_size: NA
j_call: TRBJ2-7
d_call: NA

cdr3_aa: CSALTGNTEAFF
cdr3_nt: TGCAGTGCCCTGACAGGGAACACTGAAGCTTTCTTT
v_call: TRBV20-1
clone_size: NA
j_call: TRBJ1-1
d_call: NA

cdr3_aa: CATLRLAVYQETQYF
cdr3_nt: TGTGCCACCCTCAGACTAGCGGTGTACCAAGAGACCCAGTACTTC
v_call: TRBV7-6
clone_size: NA
j_call: TRBJ2-5
d_call: TRBD2

cdr3_aa: CASSSAGGPNEQFF
cdr3_nt: TGTGCCAGCTCATCAGCGGGAGGGCCTAATGAGCAGTTCTTC
v_call: TRBV18
clone_size: NA
j_call: TRBJ2-1
d_call: TRBD2

cdr3_aa: CASSVEGSGNQFF
cdr3_nt: TGTGCCAGCAGCGTAGAGGGTAGCGGGAACCAGTTCTTC
v_call: TRBV9
clone_size: many
j_call: TRBJ2-1
d_call: TRBD2

cdr3_aa: CASSYGGTAQETQYF
cdr3_nt: TGTGCCAGCAGTTACGGGGGAACGGCGCAGGAGACCCAGTACTTC
v_call: TRBV6-2/TRBV6-3
clone_size: many
j_call: TRBJ2-5
d_call: NA

cdr3_aa: CAISRNSGGPYNEQFF
cdr3_nt: TGTGCCATCAGCAGGAATAGCGGGGGCCCCTACAATGAGCAGTTCTTC
v_call: TRBV10-3
clone_size: NA
j_call: TRBJ2-1
d_call: TRBD2

cdr3_aa: CSARDHRGASNQPQHF
cdr3_nt: TGCAGTGCTAGAGATCATCGGGGCGCGAGCAATCAGCCCCAGCATTTT
v_call: TRBV20-1
clone_size: many
j_call: TRBJ1-5
d_call: NA

cdr3_aa: CASSLELDQPQHF
cdr3_nt: TGCGCCAGCAGCTTGGAATTGGATCAGCCCCAGCATTTT
v_call: TRBV5-1
clone_size: NA
j_call: TRBJ1-5
d_call: NA

cdr3_aa: CASSLGGSHQPQHF
cdr3_nt: TGCGCCAGCAGCTTGGGTGGCAGCCATCAGCCCCAGCATTTT
v_call: TRBV5-1
clone_size: NA
j_call: TRBJ1-5
d_call: NA

cdr3_aa: CASSSGHNYGYTF
cdr3_nt: TGTGCCAGCAGTTCGGGGCACAACTATGGCTACACCTTC
v_call: TRBV6-5
clone_size: NA
j_call: TRBJ1-2
d_call: NA

cdr3_aa: CASSQFLWGRNTGELFF
cdr3_nt: TGTGCCAGCAGCCAGTTCTTGTGGGGTAGGAACACCGGGGAGCTGTTTTTT
v_call: TRBV3-1
clone_size: few
j_call: TRBJ2-2
d_call: NA

cdr3_aa: CASSYLELAGARVTGELFF
cdr3_nt: TGTGCCAGCAGCTACTTGGAACTAGCGGGAGCCCGAGTCACCGGGGAGCTGTTTTTT
v_call: TRBV11-1
clone_size: NA
j_call: TRBJ2-2
d_call: TRBD2

cdr3_aa: CASSRPLGQSYEQYF
cdr3_nt: TGCGCCAGCAGCCGTCCATTGGGACAGAGCTACGAGCAGTACTTC
v_call: TRBV5-1
clone_size: NA
j_call: TRBJ2-7
d_call: TRBD1

cdr3_aa: CAWRGTSTDTQYF
cdr3_nt: TGTGCCTGGAGAGGGACTTCCACAGATACGCAGTATTTT
v_call: TRBV30
clone_size: NA
j_call: TRBJ2-3
d_call: NA